This T cell receptor (beta chain) was sequenced for a study of post-analysis software for immune sequencing data. Overall study context: The patients showed relapsing-remitting, secondary progressive and progressive-relapsing multiple sclerosis courses.

Prepared TCR beta cDNA libraries contained unique molecular identifiers. One entry per CDR3 protein results from TCRdb running MiXCR on the PCR reads. Among 750,000 to 950,000 distinct CDR3 sequences listed, about 57% were seen once. Regarding the study as a whole: The study found TRBV5-6, TRBV5-1 and TRBV20-1 among five TRBV segments more frequent in patients than controls.

Deletions cut 4 bases from V and 5 bases from J, with 14 bases between. Germline V gives CDR1 SEHNR, CDR2 FQNEAQ (reference sequence). The CDR3 contains 14 residues. There are a few counts of this clonotype. What it binds is unknown. This chain links TRBV7-9 with TRBJ1-2; D gene uncertain. Sequenced: blood. The TCR was taken from a girl between 10 and 17 years old with multiple sclerosis. The CDR3 coding sequence is TGTGCCAGCAGCTCCCTCGTGGCCACATATGGCTACACCTTC. Translating it yields CASSSLVATYGYTF.